The 11 T cell receptor beta chains listed next were all sequenced from one sample in a study of blood T cell repertoires in COVID-19. Only in-frame clones appear in the TCRdb table, and some are missing; sequencing was by immunoSEQ multiplex PCR. The sample lists around 170,000 clones; about 80% were seen once. Sequencing was done on a sample of peripheral blood. The source is a man aged 25 to 40 with active or convalescent COVID-19.

This chain connects TRBV2 to TRBJ2-2; perhaps TRBD1 as D (6 bases). Per the germline V gene, CDR1 is SNHLY and CDR2 is FYNNEI. Trimming pared 5 bases from V and 5 bases from J, leaving 15 bases between. The CDR3 totals 15 residues. CDR3 residues: CASSNEDSNTGELFF. CDR3 in DNA: TGTGCCAGCAGTAACGAGGACAGTAATACCGGGGAGCTGTTTTTT.

The V gene is TRBV6-1, the J gene TRBJ2-7, with TRBD1 as a possible D gene (5 bases). The CDR3 extends over 13 amino acids. Germline CDR1 is MNHNS and CDR2 is SASEGT. Deletions cut 1 base from V and 9 bases from J, with 13 bases between. This chain's CDR3 is CASSEGQGGGQYV. The CDR3 DNA reads TGTGCCAGCAGTGAAGGGCAGGGCGGTGGGCAGTACGTC.

The chain links TRBV5-4 to TRBJ2-7, with 11 bases that match TRBD2. In germline, CDR1 is SGHNT, CDR2 YYREEE (reference sequence). The CDR3 consists of 16 residues. The ends lost 0 bases at V and 5 bases at J; junction bases unmatched: 7. CDR3 in DNA: TGTGCCAGCAGCTTGGCTCCCACTAGCGGGGGTCACGAGCAGTACGTC. This codes for CASSLAPTSGGHEQYV.

V is TRBV10-3 and J is TRBJ1-3; 8 positions match TRBD1. The V gene end was trimmed by 6 bases and the J gene end by 1 base; junction bases not matched to a gene: 11. CDR3 size: 17 residues. In germline, CDR1 is ENHRY, CDR2 SYGVKD. The DNA for the CDR3 is TGTGCCATCAGGGACGGCTACAGACAGGGGTCTGGAAACACCATATATTTT. This sequence encodes CAIRDGYRQGSGNTIYF.

The chain employs TRBV6-5 and TRBJ2-7, with 11 nucleotides matching TRBD1. Germline CDR1 MNHEY, CDR2 SVGAGI. V shed 5 bases and J 3 bases; nucleotides not matched to a gene: 3. The CDR3 loop spans 14 amino acids. The CDR3 bases are TGTGCCAGCAGTCACGGGACAGGGGGCTACGAGCAGTACTTC. Its translation: CASSHGTGGYEQYF.

Comments on this clone: This CDR3 is also generated by other DNA sequences in the sample. This rearrangement joins TRBV18 to TRBJ2-5, with 8 bases that match TRBD2. The V gene's germline CDR1 is KGHSH and CDR2 LQKENI. The CDR3 totals 14 residues. With 6 bases clipped from V and 1 base from J, the junction kept 4 bases outside the gene matches. The CDR3 region has the DNA TGTGCCAGCTCTCGCCTAGCGGGCCAAGAGACCCAGTACTTC. Translation gives CASSRLAGQETQYF.

This chain links TRBV28 with TRBJ2-7; TRBD1 matches 8 bases. The CDR3 extends over 14 amino acids. Germline values: CDR1 MDHEN, CDR2 SYDVKM. With 6 bases clipped from V and 4 bases from J, the junction kept 8 bases outside the gene matches. CDR3 sequence: CASRGTGSSYEQYV. In nucleotides, the CDR3 is TGTGCCAGCAGGGGGACAGGCAGCTCGTACGAGCAGTACGTC.

This clone was counted a single time. This chain uses TRBV5-5 with TRBJ2-3; tentatively, D is TRBD1 (6 bases). The CDR3 loop spans 15 amino acids. Trimming took 0 bases from V and 4 from J, leaving 12 bases between them. Germline CDR1 reads SGHKS; CDR2 reads YYEKEE (reference sequence). DNA of the CDR3: TGTGCCAGCAGCTTGGCCGTAGGGGGACCAGATACGCAGTATTTT. This translates into CASSLAVGGPDTQYF.

This chain uses TRBV7-9 with TRBJ2-7; 9 bases agree with TRBD1. CDR3 length: 14 residues. With 4 bases clipped from V and 3 bases from J, the junction kept 4 bases outside the gene matches. Germline lookup yields CDR1 SEHNR and CDR2 FQNEAQ (reference sequence). CDR3 DNA sequence: TGTGCCAGCAGCTCCGGGACAGGGTTCTACGAGCAGTACTTC. This gives the protein CASSSGTGFYEQYF.

The chain is built from TRBV7-2 and TRBJ2-3; D uncertain. Germline loops: CDR1 SGHTA, CDR2 FQGNSA. Trimming stripped 4 bases from V and 4 bases from J, with 9 bases between. The CDR3 is 13 residues long. The CDR3 spells CASSSPPSDTQYF. The CDR3 nucleotides read TGTGCCAGCAGCTCCCCTCCCTCAGATACGCAGTATTTT.

This chain uses TRBV2 with TRBJ1-5; 7 bases fit TRBD1. V shed 6 bases and J 0 bases; nucleotides not matched to a gene: 8. There are 16 residues in the CDR3. Germline V gene lookup returns CDR1 SNHLY and CDR2 FYNNEI. The CDR3 loop reads CASSITGVNSNQPQHF. CDR3 bases: TGTGCCAGCAGCATCACAGGGGTAAATAGCAATCAGCCCCAGCATTTT. Together with reference TRBV2 and TRBJ1-5, the CDR3 gives the full variable domain: EPEVTQTPSHQVTQMGQEVILRCVPISNHLYFYWYRQILGQKVEFLVSFYNNEISEKSEIFDDQFSVERPDGSNFTLKIRSTKLEDSAMYFCASSITGVNSNQPQHFGDGTRLSIL.